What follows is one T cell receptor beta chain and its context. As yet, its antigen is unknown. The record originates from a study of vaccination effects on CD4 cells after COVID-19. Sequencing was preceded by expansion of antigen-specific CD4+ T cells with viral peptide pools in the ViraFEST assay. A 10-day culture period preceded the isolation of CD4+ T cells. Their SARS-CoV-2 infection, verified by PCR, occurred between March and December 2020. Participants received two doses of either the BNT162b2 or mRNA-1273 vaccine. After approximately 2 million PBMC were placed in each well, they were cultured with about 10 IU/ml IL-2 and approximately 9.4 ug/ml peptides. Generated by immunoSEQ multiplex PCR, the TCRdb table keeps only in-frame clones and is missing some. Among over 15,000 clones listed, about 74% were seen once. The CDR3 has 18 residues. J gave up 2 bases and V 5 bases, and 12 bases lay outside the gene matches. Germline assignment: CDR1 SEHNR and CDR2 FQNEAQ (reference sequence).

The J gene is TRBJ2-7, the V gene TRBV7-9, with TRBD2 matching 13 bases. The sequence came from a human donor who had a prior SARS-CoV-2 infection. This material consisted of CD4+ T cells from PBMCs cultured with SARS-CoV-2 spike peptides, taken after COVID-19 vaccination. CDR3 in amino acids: CASSDPQLTSGGAYEQYF. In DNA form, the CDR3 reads TGTGCCAGCAGCGACCCTCAACTCACTAGCGGGGGGGCCTACGAGCAGTACTTC.